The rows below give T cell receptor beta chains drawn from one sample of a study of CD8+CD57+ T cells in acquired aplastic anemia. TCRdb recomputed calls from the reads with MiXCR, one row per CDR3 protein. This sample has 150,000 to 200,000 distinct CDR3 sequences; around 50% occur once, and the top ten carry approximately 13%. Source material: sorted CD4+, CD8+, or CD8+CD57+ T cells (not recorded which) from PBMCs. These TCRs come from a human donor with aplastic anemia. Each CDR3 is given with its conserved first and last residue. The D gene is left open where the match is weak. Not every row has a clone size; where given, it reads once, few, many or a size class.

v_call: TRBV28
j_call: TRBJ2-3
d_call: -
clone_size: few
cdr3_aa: CASSPWDPASDTQYF
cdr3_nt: TGTGCCAGCAGTCCATGGGACCCAGCATCAGATACGCAGTATTTT

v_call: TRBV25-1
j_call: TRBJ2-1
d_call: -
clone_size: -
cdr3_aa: CASSELYKYNEQFF
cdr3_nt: TGTGCCAGCAGTGAACTTTACAAATACAATGAGCAGTTCTTC

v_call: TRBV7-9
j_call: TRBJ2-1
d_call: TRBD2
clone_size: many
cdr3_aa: CASSPPSGGPSYNEQFF
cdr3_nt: TGTGCCAGCAGCCCTCCTAGCGGGGGGCCATCCTACAATGAGCAGTTCTTC

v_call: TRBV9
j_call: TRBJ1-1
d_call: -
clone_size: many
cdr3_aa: CASSVIGGTRSFEAFF
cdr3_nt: TGTGCCAGCAGCGTAATCGGGGGCACTAGATCCTTTGAAGCTTTCTTT

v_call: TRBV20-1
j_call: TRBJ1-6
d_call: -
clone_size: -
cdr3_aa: CSASESDTRNSPLHF
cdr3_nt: TGCAGTGCTTCGGAGTCGGACACCCGGAATTCACCCCTCCACTTT

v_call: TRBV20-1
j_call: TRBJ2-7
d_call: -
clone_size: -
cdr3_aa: CSKRGSGGRPYEQYF
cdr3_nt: TGCAGTAAAAGGGGGAGTGGGGGAAGACCCTACGAGCAGTACTTC

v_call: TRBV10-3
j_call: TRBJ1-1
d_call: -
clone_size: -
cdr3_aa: CAVWNPGANTEAFF
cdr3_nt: TGTGCCGTCTGGAACCCGGGGGCGAACACTGAAGCTTTCTTT

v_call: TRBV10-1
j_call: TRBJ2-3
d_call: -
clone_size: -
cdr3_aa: CASSRQPQGRADTQYF
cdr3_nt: TGCGCCAGCAGTCGTCAGCCCCAAGGCCGCGCAGATACGCAGTATTTT

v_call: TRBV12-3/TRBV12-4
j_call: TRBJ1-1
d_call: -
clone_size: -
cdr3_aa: CASRQTAEAFF
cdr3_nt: TGTGCCAGCAGACAGACAGCGGAAGCTTTCTTT

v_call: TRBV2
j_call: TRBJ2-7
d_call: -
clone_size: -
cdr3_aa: CASRTPLALREQYF
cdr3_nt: TGTGCCAGCAGGACTCCGCTAGCGTTGCGCGAGCAGTACTTC

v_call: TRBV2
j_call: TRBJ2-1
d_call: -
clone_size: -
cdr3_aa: CAGQEYNEQFF
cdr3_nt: TGTGCCGGACAAGAATACAATGAGCAGTTCTTC

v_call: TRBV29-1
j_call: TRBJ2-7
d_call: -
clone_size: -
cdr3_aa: CSVALAYEQYF
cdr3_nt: TGCAGCGTCGCCCTAGCGTACGAGCAGTACTTC

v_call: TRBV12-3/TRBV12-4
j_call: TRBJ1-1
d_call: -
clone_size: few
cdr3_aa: CASGRQAMNTEAFF
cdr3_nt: TGTGCCAGCGGACGACAGGCGATGAACACTGAAGCTTTCTTT

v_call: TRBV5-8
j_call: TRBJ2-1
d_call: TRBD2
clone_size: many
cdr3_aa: CASSLEGAGGQFF
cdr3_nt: TGTGCCAGCAGCTTGGAAGGTGCGGGGGGTCAGTTCTTC

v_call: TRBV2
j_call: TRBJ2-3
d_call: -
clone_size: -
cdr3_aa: CASSVPPIDTQYF
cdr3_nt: TGTGCCAGCAGTGTTCCCCCAATCGATACGCAGTATTTT

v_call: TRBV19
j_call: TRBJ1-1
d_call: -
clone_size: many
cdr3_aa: CASSISWVRPGTMNTEAFF
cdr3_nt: TGTGCCAGTAGTATTTCTTGGGTAAGGCCAGGGACGATGAACACTGAAGCTTTCTTT

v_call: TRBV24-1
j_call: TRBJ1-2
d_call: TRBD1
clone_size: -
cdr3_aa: CATSPGQGNYGYTF
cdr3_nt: TGTGCCACCAGTCCTGGACAGGGCAACTATGGCTACACCTTC

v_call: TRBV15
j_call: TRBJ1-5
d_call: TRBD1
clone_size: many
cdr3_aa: CATSTWTGATNQPQHF
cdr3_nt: TGTGCCACCAGCACCTGGACAGGGGCGACAAATCAGCCCCAGCATTTT

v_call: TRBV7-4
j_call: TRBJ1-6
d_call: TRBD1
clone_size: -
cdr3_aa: CASSTGQVSPLHF
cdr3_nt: TGTGCCAGCAGCACGGGACAGGTCTCACCCCTCCACTTT

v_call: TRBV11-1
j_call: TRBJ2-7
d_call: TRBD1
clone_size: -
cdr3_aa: CASSQRLWTGDGEQYF
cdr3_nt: TGTGCCAGCAGCCAACGCCTCTGGACAGGGGACGGGGAGCAGTACTTC

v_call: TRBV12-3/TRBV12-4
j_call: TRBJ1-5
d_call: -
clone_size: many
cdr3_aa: CASSLGGSNQPQHF
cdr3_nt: TGTGCCAGCAGTTTGGGGGGTAGCAATCAGCCCCAGCATTTT

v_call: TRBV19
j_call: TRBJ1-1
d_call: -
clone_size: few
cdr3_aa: CASSMGPEGGTEAFF
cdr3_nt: TGTGCCAGTAGTATGGGACCCGAAGGGGGCACTGAAGCTTTCTTT

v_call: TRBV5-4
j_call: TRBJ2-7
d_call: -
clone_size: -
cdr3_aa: CASSLWDGSYEQYF
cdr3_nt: TGTGCCAGCAGCTTGTGGGACGGCTCCTACGAGCAGTACTTC

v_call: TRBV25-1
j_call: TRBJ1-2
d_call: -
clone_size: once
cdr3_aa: CASSESIEGTYGYTF
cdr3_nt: TGTGCCAGCAGTGAATCAATTGAGGGGACCTATGGCTACACCTTC

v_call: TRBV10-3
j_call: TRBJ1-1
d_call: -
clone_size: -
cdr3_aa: CAVSERQGGSTEAFF
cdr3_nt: TGTGCCGTCAGTGAGCGACAAGGAGGGAGCACTGAAGCTTTCTTT

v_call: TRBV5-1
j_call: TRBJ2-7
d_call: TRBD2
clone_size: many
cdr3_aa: CASRLAGGPIYEQYF
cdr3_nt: TGCGCCAGCAGACTGGCGGGGGGCCCAATTTACGAGCAGTACTTC

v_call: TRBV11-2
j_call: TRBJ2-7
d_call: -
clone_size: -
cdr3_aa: CASSRRGTRGGRTYEQYF
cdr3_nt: TGTGCCAGCAGCCGCCGGGGGACACGAGGGGGGCGAACCTACGAGCAGTACTTC

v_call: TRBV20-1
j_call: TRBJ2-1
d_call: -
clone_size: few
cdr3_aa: CSAIDSYNEQFF
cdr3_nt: TGCAGTGCTATTGACAGTTACAATGAGCAGTTCTTC

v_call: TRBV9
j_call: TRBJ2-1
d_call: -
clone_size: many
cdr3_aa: CASSPDRRSSYNEQFF
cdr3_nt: TGTGCCAGCAGCCCGGACAGACGAAGCTCCTACAATGAGCAGTTCTTC